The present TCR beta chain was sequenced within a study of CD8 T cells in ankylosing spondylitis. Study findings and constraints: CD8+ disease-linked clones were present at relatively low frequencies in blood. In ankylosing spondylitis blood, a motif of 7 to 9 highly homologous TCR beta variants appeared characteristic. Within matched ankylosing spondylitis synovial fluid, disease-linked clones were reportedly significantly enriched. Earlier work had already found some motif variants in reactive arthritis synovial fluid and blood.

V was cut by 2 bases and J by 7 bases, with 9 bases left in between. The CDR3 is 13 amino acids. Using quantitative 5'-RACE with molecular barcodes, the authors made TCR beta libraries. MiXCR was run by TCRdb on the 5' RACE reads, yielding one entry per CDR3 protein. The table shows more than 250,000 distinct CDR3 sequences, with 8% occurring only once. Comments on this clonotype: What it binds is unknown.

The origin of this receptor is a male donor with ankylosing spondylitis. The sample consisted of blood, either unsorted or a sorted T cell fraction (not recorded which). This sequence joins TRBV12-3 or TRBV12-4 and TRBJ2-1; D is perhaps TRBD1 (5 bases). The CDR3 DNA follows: TGTGCCAGCAGTTTACCAGGGCCGAATGAGCAGTTCTTC. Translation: CASSLPGPNEQFF.